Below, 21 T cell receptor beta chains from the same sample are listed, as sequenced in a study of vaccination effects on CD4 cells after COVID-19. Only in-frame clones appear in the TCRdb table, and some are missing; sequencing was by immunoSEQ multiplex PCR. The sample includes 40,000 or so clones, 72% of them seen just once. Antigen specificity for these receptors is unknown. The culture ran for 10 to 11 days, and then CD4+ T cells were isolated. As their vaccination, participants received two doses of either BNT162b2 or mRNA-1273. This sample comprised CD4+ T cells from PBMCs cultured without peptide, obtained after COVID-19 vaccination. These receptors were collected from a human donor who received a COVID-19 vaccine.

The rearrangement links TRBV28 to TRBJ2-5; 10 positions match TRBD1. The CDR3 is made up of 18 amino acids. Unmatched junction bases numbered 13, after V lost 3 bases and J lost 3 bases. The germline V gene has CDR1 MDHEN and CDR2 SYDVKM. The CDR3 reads CASSFTGRWGTGEETQYF. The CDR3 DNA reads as TGTGCCAGCAGTTTCACGGGGCGTTGGGGGACAGGGGAAGAGACCCAGTACTTC.

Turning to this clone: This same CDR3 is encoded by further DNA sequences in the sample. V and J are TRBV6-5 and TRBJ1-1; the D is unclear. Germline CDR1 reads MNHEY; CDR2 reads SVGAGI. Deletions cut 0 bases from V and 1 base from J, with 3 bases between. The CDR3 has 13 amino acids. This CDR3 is CASSYSANTEAFF. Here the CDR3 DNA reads TGTGCCAGCAGTTACTCAGCGAACACTGAAGCTTTCTTT.

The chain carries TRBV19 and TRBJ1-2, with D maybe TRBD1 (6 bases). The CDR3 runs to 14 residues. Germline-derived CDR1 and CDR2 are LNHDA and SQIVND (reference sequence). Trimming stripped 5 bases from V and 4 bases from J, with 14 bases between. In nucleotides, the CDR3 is TGTGCCAGTAGTCGAGGGGGGGGTTCCTATGGCTACACCTTC. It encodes CASSRGGGSYGYTF.

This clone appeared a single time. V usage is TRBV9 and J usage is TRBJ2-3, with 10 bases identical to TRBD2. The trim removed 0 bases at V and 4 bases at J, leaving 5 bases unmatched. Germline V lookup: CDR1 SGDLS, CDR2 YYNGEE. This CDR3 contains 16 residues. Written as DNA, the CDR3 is TGTGCCAGCAGCGTAGGGGCTAGCGGGAGTGCAGATACGCAGTATTTT. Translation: CASSVGASGSADTQYF.

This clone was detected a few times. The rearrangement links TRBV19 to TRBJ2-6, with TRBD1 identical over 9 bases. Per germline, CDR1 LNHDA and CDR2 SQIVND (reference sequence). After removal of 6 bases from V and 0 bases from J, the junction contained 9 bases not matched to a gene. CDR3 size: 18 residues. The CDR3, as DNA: TGTGCCAGTAGCCTCATAGGACAGGGGAGCTCTGGGGCCAACGTCCTGACTTTC. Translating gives CASSLIGQGSSGANVLTF.

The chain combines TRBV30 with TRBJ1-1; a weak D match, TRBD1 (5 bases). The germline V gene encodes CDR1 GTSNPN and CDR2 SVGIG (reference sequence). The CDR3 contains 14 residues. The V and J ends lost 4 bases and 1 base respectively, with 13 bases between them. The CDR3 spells CAWTPRDRNTEAFF. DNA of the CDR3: TGTGCCTGGACCCCCAGGGACCGGAACACTGAAGCTTTCTTT.

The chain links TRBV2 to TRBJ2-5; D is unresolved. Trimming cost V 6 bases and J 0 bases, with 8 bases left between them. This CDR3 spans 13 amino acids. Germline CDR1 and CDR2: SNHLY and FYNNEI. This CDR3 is CASSQMYQETQYF. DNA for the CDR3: TGTGCCAGCAGCCAGATGTACCAAGAGACCCAGTACTTC.

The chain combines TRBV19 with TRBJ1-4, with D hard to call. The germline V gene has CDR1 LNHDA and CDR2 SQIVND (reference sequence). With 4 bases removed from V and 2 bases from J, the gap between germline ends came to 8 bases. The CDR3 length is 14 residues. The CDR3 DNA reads TGTGCCAGTAGTAGTGATGGGACTAATGAAAAACTGTTTTTT. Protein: CASSSDGTNEKLFF.

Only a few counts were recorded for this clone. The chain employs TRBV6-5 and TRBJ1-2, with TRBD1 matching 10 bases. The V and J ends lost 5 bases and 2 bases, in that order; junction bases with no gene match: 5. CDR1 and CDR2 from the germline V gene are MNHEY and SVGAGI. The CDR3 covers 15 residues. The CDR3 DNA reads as TGTGCCAGCAGTAACCGACAGGGGGCCAACTATGGCTACACCTTC. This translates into CASSNRQGANYGYTF.

Here the CDR3 DNA reads TGCGCCAGCAGTCTGGACGGCGCGGGGCCCCAGCATTTT. Its translation: CASSLDGAGPQHF. The chain couples TRBV10-2 to TRBJ1-5; D remains unclear. The CDR3 spans 13 residues. Trimming left V 5 bases short and J 9 bases short, with 14 bases between. CDR1 WSHSY and CDR2 SAAADI come from the germline V gene.

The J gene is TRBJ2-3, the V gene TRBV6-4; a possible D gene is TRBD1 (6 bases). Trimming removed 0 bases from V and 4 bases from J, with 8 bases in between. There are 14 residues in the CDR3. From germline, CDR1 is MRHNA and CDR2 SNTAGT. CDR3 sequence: CASSDSQGPDTQYF. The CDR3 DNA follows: TGTGCCAGCAGTGACTCCCAGGGGCCAGATACGCAGTATTTT.

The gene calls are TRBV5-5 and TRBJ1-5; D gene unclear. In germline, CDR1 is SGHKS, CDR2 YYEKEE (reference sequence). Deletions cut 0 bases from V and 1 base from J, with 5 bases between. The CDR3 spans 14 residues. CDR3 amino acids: CASSLEPSNQPQHF. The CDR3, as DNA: TGTGCCAGCAGCTTGGAACCGAGCAATCAGCCCCAGCATTTT.

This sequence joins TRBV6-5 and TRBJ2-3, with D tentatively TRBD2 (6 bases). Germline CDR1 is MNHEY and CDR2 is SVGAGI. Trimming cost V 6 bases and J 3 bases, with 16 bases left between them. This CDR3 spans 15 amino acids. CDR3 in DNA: TGTGCCAGCAGCCCCACCGACGCGGGAACAGATACGCAGTATTTT. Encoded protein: CASSPTDAGTDTQYF.

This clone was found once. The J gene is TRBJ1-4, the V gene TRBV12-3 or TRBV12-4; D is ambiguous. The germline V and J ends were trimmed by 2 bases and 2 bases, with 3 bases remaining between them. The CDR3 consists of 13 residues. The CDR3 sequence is CASSLWTNEKLFF. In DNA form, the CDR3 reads TGTGCCAGCAGTTTATGGACTAATGAAAAACTGTTTTTT.

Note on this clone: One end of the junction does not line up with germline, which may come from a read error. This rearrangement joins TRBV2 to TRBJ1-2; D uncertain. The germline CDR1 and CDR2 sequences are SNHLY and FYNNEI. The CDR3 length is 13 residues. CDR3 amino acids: CASSEGVRWGYTF. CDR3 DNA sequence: TGTGCCAGCAGCGAAGGAGTTCGCTGGGGCTACACCTTC.

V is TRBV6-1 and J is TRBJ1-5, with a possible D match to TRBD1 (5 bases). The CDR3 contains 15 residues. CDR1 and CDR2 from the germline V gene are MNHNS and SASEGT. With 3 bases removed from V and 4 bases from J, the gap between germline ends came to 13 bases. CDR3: CASSDGGGMNQPQHF. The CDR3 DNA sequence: TGTGCCAGCAGTGATGGCGGGGGAATGAATCAGCCCCAGCATTTT.

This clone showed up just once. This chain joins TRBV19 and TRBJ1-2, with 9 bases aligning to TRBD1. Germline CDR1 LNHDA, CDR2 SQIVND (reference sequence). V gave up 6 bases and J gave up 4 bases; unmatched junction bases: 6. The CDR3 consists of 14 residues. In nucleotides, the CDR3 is TGTGCCAGTAGAAAGGGGACAGGGTTCTATGGCTACACCTTC. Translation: CASRKGTGFYGYTF.

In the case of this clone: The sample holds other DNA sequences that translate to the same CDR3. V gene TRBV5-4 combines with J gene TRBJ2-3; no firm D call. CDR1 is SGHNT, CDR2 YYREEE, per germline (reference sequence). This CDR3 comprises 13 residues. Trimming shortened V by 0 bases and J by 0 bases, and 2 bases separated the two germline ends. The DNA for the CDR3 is TGTGCCAGCAGCTTGGCAAGCACAGATACGCAGTATTTT. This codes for CASSLASTDTQYF.

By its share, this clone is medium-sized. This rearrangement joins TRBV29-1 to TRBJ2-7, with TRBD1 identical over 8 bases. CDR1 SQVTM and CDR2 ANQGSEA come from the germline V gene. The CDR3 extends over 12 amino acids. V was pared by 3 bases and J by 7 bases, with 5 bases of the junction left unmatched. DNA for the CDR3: TGCAGCGTTGACAGGACAGGGAATGAGCAGTACTTC. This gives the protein CSVDRTGNEQYF.

This CDR3 reads CASSLDDRVETQYF. The CDR3 nucleotides are TGTGCCAGCAGCTTGGATGACAGGGTTGAGACCCAGTACTTC. V is TRBV5-8 and J is TRBJ2-5, with 7 bases fitting TRBD1. CDR1 and CDR2 (germline): SGHTS, YDEGEE. There are 14 residues in the CDR3. Germline trimming cut 0 bases from V and 5 bases from J; bases unmatched to any gene: 4.

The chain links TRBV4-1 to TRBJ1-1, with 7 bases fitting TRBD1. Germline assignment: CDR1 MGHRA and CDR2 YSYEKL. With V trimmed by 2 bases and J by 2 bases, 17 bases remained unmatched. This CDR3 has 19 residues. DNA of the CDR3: TGCGCCAGCAGCCAAACCACCGGGACAGAGGGGGCATTCAACACTGAAGCTTTCTTT. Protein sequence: CASSQTTGTEGAFNTEAFF.